The present T cell receptor (beta chain) was sequenced within a study of T cell responses to AZD1222 COVID-19 vaccine. With V trimmed by 5 bases and J by 4 bases, 7 bases remained unmatched. Germline CDR1 LNHDA, CDR2 SQIVND (reference sequence). The CDR3 extends over 17 amino acids. This clone was seen a few times. This table comes from immunoSEQ multiplex PCR, and its TCRdb copy is limited to in-frame clones, with some not included. The sample holds approximately 65,000 clones, about 90% seen once. The clonotype comes from an adult in good health. The input for sequencing was peripheral blood, taken on day 0 of AZD1222 vaccination. J is TRBJ2-1 and V is TRBV19; 14 bases match TRBD2. CDR3 loop: CASSLTSGRGGYNEQFF. Written as DNA, the CDR3 is TGTGCCAGTAGTCTGACTAGCGGGAGGGGAGGGTACAATGAGCAGTTCTTC. Supplemented by reference TRBV19 and TRBJ2-1, the full variable domain reads DGGITQSPKYLFRKEGQNVTLSCEQNLNHDAMYWYRQDPGQGLRLIYYSQIVNDFQKGDIAEGYSVSREKKESFPLTVTSAQKNPTAFYLCASSLTSGRGGYNEQFFGPGTRLTVL.